These T cell receptor beta chains were read from a single sample in a study of STAT3 mutations in large granular lymphocyte leukemia. The protocol was immunoSEQ multiplex PCR, while the TCRdb copy is restricted to in-frame clones and leaves out a portion. The sample records under 6,500 clones, around 74% being singletons. The material sequenced was peripheral blood mononuclear cells. These receptors were obtained from a man aged 40-49 years with T-cell large granular lymphocyte leukemia. Some clones in this sample may be carry-over from other donors' samples. Each CDR3 is given with its conserved first and last residue. The order of the fields is clone size, V gene, D gene, J gene, CDR3 protein, CDR3 DNA. The D gene is left open where the match is weak. The listing skips clone size in some rows; elsewhere it reads once, few, many or a size class.

abundance: -
v_gene: TRBV6-5
d_gene: TRBD2
j_gene: TRBJ2-3
CDR3aa: CASSSGEGGRADTQYF
CDR3nt: TGTGCCAGCAGTTCAGGGGAGGGCGGGAGGGCAGATACGCAGTATTTT

abundance: -
v_gene: TRBV5-1
d_gene: -
j_gene: TRBJ1-5
CDR3aa: CASSREGGGGQPQHF
CDR3nt: TGCGCCAGCAGTCGGGAGGGGGGCGGTGGTCAGCCCCAGCATTTT

abundance: -
v_gene: TRBV19
d_gene: -
j_gene: TRBJ2-2
CDR3aa: CASTSSGWLRTDSTGELFF
CDR3nt: TGTGCCAGTACCTCAAGCGGATGGCTTCGGACGGATTCCACCGGGGAGCTGTTTTTT

abundance: -
v_gene: TRBV5-1
d_gene: -
j_gene: TRBJ1-4
CDR3aa: CASSLALGSRLFF
CDR3nt: TGCGCCAGCAGCTTGGCCCTTGGGTCGAGGCTGTTTTTT

abundance: -
v_gene: TRBV10-1
d_gene: TRBD2
j_gene: TRBJ2-1
CDR3aa: CASSPGGVNEQFF
CDR3nt: TGCGCCAGCAGTCCGGGAGGAGTCAATGAGCAGTTCTTC

abundance: -
v_gene: TRBV28
d_gene: -
j_gene: TRBJ1-2
CDR3aa: CASSLSQTNYGYTF
CDR3nt: TGTGCCAGCAGTTTATCACAGACTAACTATGGCTACACCTTC

abundance: -
v_gene: TRBV19
d_gene: -
j_gene: TRBJ2-3
CDR3aa: CASSIAGGTDTQYF
CDR3nt: TGTGCCAGTAGTATAGCGGGGGGCACAGATACGCAGTATTTT

abundance: -
v_gene: TRBV29-1
d_gene: -
j_gene: TRBJ2-1
CDR3aa: CSVFPQAREFDNEQFF
CDR3nt: TGCAGCGTCTTCCCTCAGGCCCGGGAGTTTGACAATGAGCAGTTCTTC

abundance: few
v_gene: TRBV2
d_gene: TRBD1
j_gene: TRBJ2-7
CDR3aa: CASSRDRGYEQYF
CDR3nt: TGTGCCAGCAGTCGGGACAGGGGTTACGAGCAGTACTTC

abundance: -
v_gene: TRBV7-2
d_gene: TRBD2
j_gene: TRBJ2-5
CDR3aa: CASSSQAVLAGRETQYF
CDR3nt: TGTGCCAGCAGCTCTCAGGCCGTACTAGCGGGACGAGAGACCCAGTACTTC